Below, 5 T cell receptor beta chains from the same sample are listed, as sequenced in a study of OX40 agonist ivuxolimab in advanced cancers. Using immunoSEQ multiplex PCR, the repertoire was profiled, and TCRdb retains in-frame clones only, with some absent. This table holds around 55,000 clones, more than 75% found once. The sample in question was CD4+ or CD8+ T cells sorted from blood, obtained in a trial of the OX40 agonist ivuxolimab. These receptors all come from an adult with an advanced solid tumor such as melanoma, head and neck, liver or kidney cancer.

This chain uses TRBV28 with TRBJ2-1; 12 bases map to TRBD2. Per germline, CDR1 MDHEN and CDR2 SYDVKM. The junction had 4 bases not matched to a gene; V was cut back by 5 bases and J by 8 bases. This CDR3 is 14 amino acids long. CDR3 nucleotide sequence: TGTGCCAGCAGTCCCCGACTAGCGGGGGATGAGCAGTTCTTC. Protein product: CASSPRLAGDEQFF.

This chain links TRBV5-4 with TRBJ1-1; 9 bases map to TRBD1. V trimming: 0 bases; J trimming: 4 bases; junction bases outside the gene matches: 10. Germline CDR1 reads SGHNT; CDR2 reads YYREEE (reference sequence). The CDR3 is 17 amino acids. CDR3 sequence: CASSLARDRVGSTEAFF. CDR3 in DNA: TGTGCCAGCAGCTTGGCCCGGGACAGGGTCGGCAGCACTGAAGCTTTCTTT.

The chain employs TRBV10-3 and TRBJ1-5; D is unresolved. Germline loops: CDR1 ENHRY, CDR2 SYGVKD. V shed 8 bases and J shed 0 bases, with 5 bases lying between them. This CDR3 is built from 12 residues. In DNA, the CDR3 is TGTGCCATCGCGAATAGCAATCAGCCCCAGCATTTT. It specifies CAIANSNQPQHF.

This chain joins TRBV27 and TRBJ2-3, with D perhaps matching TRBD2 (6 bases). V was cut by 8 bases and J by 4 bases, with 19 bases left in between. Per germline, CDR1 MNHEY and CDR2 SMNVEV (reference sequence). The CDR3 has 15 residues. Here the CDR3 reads CASLSSTGGSDTQYF. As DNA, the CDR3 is TGTGCCAGCCTTTCCTCTACAGGAGGGTCAGATACGCAGTATTTT.

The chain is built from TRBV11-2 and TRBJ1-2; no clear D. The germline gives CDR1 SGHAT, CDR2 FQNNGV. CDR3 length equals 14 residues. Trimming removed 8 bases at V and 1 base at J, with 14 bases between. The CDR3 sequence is CASRPFGLNYGYTF. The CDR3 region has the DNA TGTGCCAGCCGACCATTCGGACTTAACTATGGCTACACCTTC.